The 32 T cell receptor beta chains below all came from one sample that was sequenced in a study of blood T cell repertoires in COVID-19. Some clones are missing from TCRdb's copy, which holds only in-frame ones; the method was immunoSEQ multiplex PCR. The sample comprises fewer than 350,000 clones, about 87% of which are singletons, and approximately 7.8% rests with the top ten. Specimen: peripheral blood. The receptor source for this set is a woman between 45 and 60 years old who had recovered from COVID-19.

This rearrangement joins TRBV25-1 to TRBJ2-5; perhaps TRBD2 as D (5 bases). The CDR3 runs to 13 residues. V lost 4 bases to trimming and J lost 3 bases, with 9 bases between them. In germline, CDR1 is MGHDK, CDR2 SYGVNS. The CDR3 protein is CASSAASKETQYF. CDR3 nucleotides: TGTGCCAGCAGTGCTGCTAGCAAAGAGACCCAGTACTTC.

The chain employs TRBV6-5 and TRBJ1-2, with a weak D call TRBD1 (5 bases). V was pared by 6 bases and J by 5 bases, with 16 bases between. The germline CDR1 and CDR2 sequences are MNHEY and SVGAGI. The CDR3 length is 14 residues. Here the CDR3 DNA reads TGTGCCAGCAGCCTTGGACCCGGGACTTATGGCTACACCTTC. Amino acids: CASSLGPGTYGYTF.

J is TRBJ2-1 and V is TRBV5-6; TRBD2 matches at 11 bases. V dropped 6 bases and J dropped 8; count of bases not matched to a gene: 16. The germline V gene encodes CDR1 SGHDT and CDR2 YYEEEE. This CDR3 is built from 17 residues. In DNA form, the CDR3 reads TGTGCCAGCAACCGAGAAAGTAGAACTAGCGGGAGAGATGAGCAGTTCTTC. The encoded protein is CASNRESRTSGRDEQFF.

The chain recombines TRBV11-1 with TRBJ2-1; D not certain. The length of the CDR3 is 14 residues. V lost 3 bases and J lost 10, with 16 bases in between. Per the germline V gene, CDR1 is SGHAT and CDR2 is FQDESV (reference sequence). The CDR3 loop is CASSFDLAGKEQFF. CDR3 bases: TGTGCCAGCAGCTTTGACTTAGCTGGAAAAGAGCAGTTCTTC.

This clone was seen more than once but under ten times. The CDR3 loop reads CACPQGAGTEAFF. The CDR3, as DNA: TGTGCCTGCCCTCAGGGTGCGGGGACTGAAGCTTTCTTT. The rearrangement joins TRBV30 to TRBJ1-1, with D tentatively TRBD1 (5 bases). In germline, CDR1 is GTSNPN, CDR2 SVGIG (reference sequence). V lost 6 bases, J lost 5 bases, and 16 bases lay in between. CDR3 length: 13 amino acids.

The V call is TRBV28, the J call TRBJ2-5; tentatively, D is TRBD1 (5 bases). V lost 2 bases, J lost 0 bases, and 7 bases lay in between. CDR1 is MDHEN, CDR2 SYDVKM, per germline. The CDR3 is 14 residues long. CDR3 residues: CASSLTRDQETQYF. The CDR3 nucleotides read TGTGCCAGCAGTTTAACCAGGGACCAAGAGACCCAGTACTTC.

The table lists this clone with a count of one. This chain links TRBV9 with TRBJ2-3; 7 nucleotides match TRBD1. Germline CDR1 reads SGDLS; CDR2 reads YYNGEE. This CDR3 spans 16 amino acids. V dropped 0 bases and J dropped 7; count of bases not matched to a gene: 11. CDR3 DNA: TGTGCCAGCAGCGTAGATCCCGGACAGGCGGCCAATACGCAGTATTTT. It yields the protein CASSVDPGQAANTQYF.

The CDR3 loop reads CASSRGQAPDEQYF. The DNA of the CDR3 is TGTGCCAGCTCACGGGGACAGGCCCCTGACGAGCAGTACTTC. V is TRBV18 and J is TRBJ2-7, with TRBD1 matching over 8 bases. The CDR3 runs to 14 residues. Per the germline V gene, CDR1 is KGHSH and CDR2 is LQKENI. Trimming at V came to 4 bases and at J to 5 bases, leaving 7 bases not matched to a gene.

The rearrangement joins TRBV28 to TRBJ1-2; D uncertain. This CDR3 is 8 amino acids long. Germline CDR1 and CDR2: MDHEN and SYDVKM. CDR3: CGTGGYTF. CDR3 coding DNA: TGTGGCACGGGGGGCTACACCTTC.

This clone is a singleton in its sample. The chain uses TRBV28 and TRBJ1-2, with 10 bases matching TRBD1. The trim removed 5 bases at V and 1 base at J, leaving 13 bases unmatched. Germline V lookup: CDR1 MDHEN, CDR2 SYDVKM. This CDR3 has 18 amino acids. The CDR3 coding sequence is TGTGCCAGCAGTCTCGGTCCCGGGACAGGGGAGGATAACTATGGCTACACCTTC. This codes for CASSLGPGTGEDNYGYTF.

V gene TRBV28 combines with J gene TRBJ2-7; 12 bases align to TRBD1. Germline CDR1 and CDR2: MDHEN and SYDVKM. The CDR3 has 15 amino acids. Trimming took 3 bases from V and 7 from J; bases not matched to a gene: 7. The CDR3 DNA reads as TGTGCCAGCAGTTTGATAGGGACAGGGGGCGGAGAGCAGTACTTC. Translation: CASSLIGTGGGEQYF.

This chain connects TRBV6-5 to TRBJ2-3, with D possibly TRBD2 on 6 matching bases. Trimming pared 6 bases from V and 6 bases from J, leaving 19 bases between. The CDR3 loop spans 15 amino acids. Germline lookup yields CDR1 MNHEY and CDR2 SVGAGI. The CDR3: CASRLGTFYGDTQYF. In DNA, the CDR3 is TGTGCCAGCAGGCTCGGGACTTTCTACGGCGATACGCAGTATTTT.

The chain is built from TRBV27 and TRBJ1-2; D unresolved. CDR3 length: 13 amino acids. Germline V CDR1 and CDR2: MNHEY, SMNVEV (reference sequence). V was clipped by 0 bases and J by 4 bases, with 6 bases between them. The CDR3 sequence: CASSLSARYGYTF. CDR3 DNA sequence: TGTGCCAGCAGTTTATCGGCTCGCTATGGCTACACCTTC.

The chain carries TRBV19 and TRBJ2-7; tentative D call: TRBD2 (5 bases). CDR1 and CDR2 from the germline V gene are LNHDA and SQIVND (reference sequence). V lost 0 bases and J lost 6, with 15 bases in between. This CDR3 is 15 amino acids long. CDR3 DNA sequence: TGTGCCAGTAGTATAGAGGCCGGCGGGTGGCTCGAGCAGTACTTC. Translated, it gives CASSIEAGGWLEQYF.

The CDR3 sequence: CAWSTGGSDTGELFF. The CDR3 DNA follows: TGTGCCTGGAGTACAGGGGGCTCTGACACCGGGGAGCTGTTTTTT. V is TRBV30 and J is TRBJ2-2; TRBD1 aligns across 9 bases. The germline V gene encodes CDR1 GTSNPN and CDR2 SVGIG (reference sequence). V lost 2 bases, J lost 3 bases, and 4 bases stayed unmatched. This CDR3 is built from 15 residues. Looking up the rest from reference TRBV30 and TRBJ2-2 gives the full variable domain: SQTIHQWPATLVQPVGSPLSLECTVEGTSNPNLYWYRQAAGRGLQLLFYSVGIGQISSEVPQNLSASRPQDRQFILSSKKLLLSDSGFYLCAWSTGGSDTGELFFGEGSRLTVL.

The gene calls are TRBV7-2 and TRBJ2-7; D call uncertain. This CDR3 comprises 13 residues. Germline CDR1 is SGHTA and CDR2 is FQGNSA. With 3 bases removed from V and 6 bases from J, the gap between germline ends came to 12 bases. The CDR3 DNA follows: TGTGCCAGCAGCTTGCCGACTCACGCCGAGCAGTACTTC. Its translation: CASSLPTHAEQYF.

J is TRBJ2-7 and V is TRBV4-2, with 10 bases that match TRBD2. V dropped 4 bases and J dropped 4; count of bases not matched to a gene: 13. The V gene's germline CDR1 is LGHNA and CDR2 YNFKEQ. The CDR3 loop spans 17 amino acids. CDR3 DNA: TGTGCCAGCAGCCGGAGACTACGCGCTAGCGGGAGTTACGAGCAGTACTTC. Translating it yields CASSRRLRASGSYEQYF.

The rearrangement uses TRBV9 and TRBJ1-1, with 7 bases matching TRBD1. This CDR3 comprises 14 residues. V was pared by 0 bases and J by 9 bases, with 8 bases of the junction left unmatched. Germline V lookup: CDR1 SGDLS, CDR2 YYNGEE. CDR3 region: CASSVAVQGSKAFF. In DNA form, the CDR3 reads TGTGCCAGCAGCGTAGCGGTACAGGGGAGTAAAGCTTTCTTT.

This CDR3 reads CSASGGNYYNSPLHF. In DNA form, the CDR3 reads TGCAGTGCTAGTGGCGGGAACTACTATAATTCACCCCTCCACTTT. The chain employs TRBV20-1 and TRBJ1-6; D remains unclear. The CDR3 covers 15 residues. Per the germline V gene, CDR1 is DFQATT and CDR2 is SNEGSKA (reference sequence). The V gene lost 3 bases and the J gene lost 3 bases, with 12 bases spanning the gap.

The chain is built from TRBV6-5 and TRBJ1-4; D possibly corresponds to TRBD1 (6 bases). The CDR3 runs to 12 residues. V was clipped by 5 bases and J by 7 bases, with 8 bases between them. The germline V gene encodes CDR1 MNHEY and CDR2 SVGAGI. CDR3 bases: TGTGCCAGCAGTAGGGGGGGTGAAAAACTGTTTTTT. Amino acid sequence: CASSRGGEKLFF.

The chain combines TRBV5-1 with TRBJ2-5; 9 nucleotides agree with TRBD1. CDR1 is SGHRS, CDR2 YFSETQ, per germline. Germline trimming cut 4 bases from V and 2 bases from J; bases unmatched to any gene: 9. The CDR3 runs 16 residues. In DNA form, the CDR3 reads TGCGCCAGCAGCCCGACCCGGGACAGGGCGCAAGAGACCCAGTACTTC. Translation gives CASSPTRDRAQETQYF.

This clone has just one count. V is TRBV11-3 and J is TRBJ2-1, with no clear D. Trimming stripped 1 base from V and 11 bases from J, with 6 bases between. The CDR3 totals 11 residues. Germline CDR1 SGHNT, CDR2 YENEEA. The CDR3 DNA sequence: TGTGCCAGCAGCTTAGTACAAAAGCAGTTCTTC. This encodes CASSLVQKQFF.

The J gene is TRBJ2-3, the V gene TRBV7-6, with 9 positions matching TRBD1. V was pared by 1 base and J by 3 bases, with 2 bases of the junction left unmatched. The CDR3 spans 15 residues. Germline CDR1 and CDR2: SGHVS and FNYEAQ. CDR3 bases: TGTGCCAGCAGCTTAGACAGGGGGCTGACAGATACGCAGTATTTT. The encoded protein is CASSLDRGLTDTQYF.

This clone was observed once. The genes are TRBV28 and TRBJ2-3; 13 nucleotides line up with TRBD2. Per the germline V gene, CDR1 is MDHEN and CDR2 is SYDVKM. J lost 5 bases, V lost 8 bases, and 7 bases had no gene match. The CDR3 totals 15 residues. CDR3 amino acids: CASLRTSGRKDTQYF. The CDR3 DNA is TGTGCCAGCTTACGGACTAGCGGGAGAAAAGATACGCAGTATTTT.

The V call is TRBV19, the J call TRBJ2-7, with TRBD1 matching 8 bases. V lost 4 bases to trimming and J lost 7 bases; unmatched junction nucleotides: 6. The germline V gene has CDR1 LNHDA and CDR2 SQIVND (reference sequence). There are 13 residues in the CDR3. The CDR3 nucleotides read TGTGCCAGTAGTACGGACAGGGAGGAGGAGCAGTACTTC. This encodes CASSTDREEEQYF.

The chain carries TRBV9 and TRBJ2-5; D possibly corresponds to TRBD2 (6 bases). Trimming stripped 2 bases from V and 1 base from J, with 12 bases between. Germline V lookup: CDR1 SGDLS, CDR2 YYNGEE. This CDR3 comprises 15 residues. CDR3 amino acids: CASSVSLGGQETQYF. The CDR3 DNA is TGTGCCAGCAGCGTGAGCCTGGGGGGCCAAGAGACCCAGTACTTC.

The rearrangement uses TRBV6-1 and TRBJ1-2; TRBD1 matches 7 bases. With V trimmed by 1 base and J by 4 bases, 6 bases remained unmatched. This CDR3 contains 15 residues. Germline V lookup: CDR1 MNHNS, CDR2 SASEGT. The CDR3 region is CASSEGGTAIYGYTF. The CDR3 coding sequence is TGTGCCAGCAGTGAAGGGGGGACAGCAATCTATGGCTACACCTTC.

The rearrangement uses TRBV15 and TRBJ1-4; 8 positions agree with TRBD1. The CDR3 consists of 15 residues. Germline CDR1 and CDR2: LNHNV and YYDKDF (reference sequence). The V and J ends lost 1 base and 8 bases, in that order; junction bases with no gene match: 6. The CDR3 region is CATSRAGTGSEKLFF. The CDR3 DNA reads as TGTGCCACCAGCAGAGCTGGGACAGGCTCAGAAAAACTGTTTTTT.

Written as DNA, the CDR3 is TGCGCCAGCAGCCAAGAGGGGCGGGGGCGGCCAGATACGCAGTATTTT. This gives the protein CASSQEGRGRPDTQYF. The chain couples TRBV4-3 to TRBJ2-3, with TRBD2 as a possible D gene (7 bases). V lost 0 bases, J lost 4 bases, and 14 bases lay in between. Germline CDR1 is LGHNA and CDR2 is YSLEER. The CDR3 contains 16 residues.

The rearrangement joins TRBV28 to TRBJ2-1; possibly TRBD2 for D (7 bases). Trimming stripped 3 bases from V and 4 bases from J, with 10 bases between. This CDR3 has 14 amino acids. The germline gives CDR1 MDHEN, CDR2 SYDVKM. CDR3 in DNA: TGTGCCAGCAGTTTGGGGGGGCAATACAATGAGCAGTTCTTC. Translation: CASSLGGQYNEQFF.

The chain joins TRBV28 to TRBJ2-1; 8 nucleotides line up with TRBD2. The CDR3 totals 15 residues. Germline loops: CDR1 MDHEN, CDR2 SYDVKM. V shed 6 bases, J shed 4 bases, and the junction held 8 bases outside the gene matches. The CDR3 is CASSGGDSTYNEQFF. CDR3 nucleotide sequence: TGTGCCAGCAGCGGGGGGGACTCAACATACAATGAGCAGTTCTTC.

The V call is TRBV19, the J call TRBJ2-1, with 10 bases matching TRBD1. This CDR3 region has 15 residues. The V gene end was trimmed by 5 bases and the J gene end by 8 bases; junction bases not matched to a gene: 9. From germline, CDR1 is LNHDA and CDR2 SQIVND (reference sequence). The CDR3 bases are TGTGCCAGTAGTTCACTCGGGACAGGGGTCGATGAGCAGTTCTTC. Translated: CASSSLGTGVDEQFF.